Listed below are T cell receptor beta chains from one sample, sequenced in a study of T-cell reconstitution after alpha-beta-depleted transplantation in children. TCRdb fed the PCR reads into MiXCR, producing one record per CDR3 protein. This table has 550,000 to 600,000 distinct CDR3 sequences, more than 20% appearing once. Material: PBMCs, mostly from graft donor cells, obtained 360 days after TCRalphabeta/CD19-depleted stem cell transplant. The receptor set was obtained from a boy less than two years old who had a stem cell transplant for acute myeloid leukemia, so the T cells may come from the graft donor. The CDR3 runs from the conserved cysteine through the conserved F or W. Each record gives: clone size, D gene, V gene, J gene, CDR3 protein, CDR3 DNA. D genes are given only for firm matches. The listing skips clone size in some rows; elsewhere it reads once, few, many or a size class.

-,TRBD2,TRBV10-3,TRBJ2-2,CASGLAGYTGELFF,TGTGCCTCCGGACTAGCGGGGTACACCGGGGAGCTGTTTTTT
few,TRBD1,TRBV6-5,TRBJ1-1,CASTLGGGRTEAFF,TGTGCCAGCACCCTAGGGGGCGGGCGTACTGAAGCTTTCTTT
many,TRBD1,TRBV10-3,TRBJ2-1,CAISVQGPYNEQFF,TGTGCCATCAGTGTACAGGGGCCCTACAATGAGCAGTTCTTC
many,-,TRBV20-1,TRBJ1-4,CSAGTGGNEKLFF,TGCAGTGCTGGAACCGGTGGTAATGAAAAACTGTTTTTT
-,-,TRBV7-9,TRBJ1-2,CASSEDGWDFYGYTF,TGTGCCAGCAGCGAGGATGGGTGGGACTTCTATGGCTACACCTTC
-,TRBD2,TRBV6-4,TRBJ2-1,CASSDAFAGGSYNEQFF,TGTGCCAGCAGTGACGCGTTTGCGGGGGGCTCCTACAATGAGCAGTTCTTC
many,-,TRBV7-2,TRBJ2-5,CASSPSRGETQYF,TGTGCCAGCAGCCCTTCCCGGGGAGAGACCCAGTACTTC
-,-,TRBV10-3,TRBJ2-1,CAISEGNEQFF,TGTGCCATCAGTGAGGGCAATGAGCAGTTCTTC
once,-,TRBV3-1,TRBJ2-7,CASSQGAKQYF,TGTGCCAGCAGCCAAGGGGCAAAGCAGTACTTC
-,TRBD2,TRBV5-5,TRBJ2-1,CASSRLAGINEQFF,TGTGCCAGCAGCCGACTAGCGGGGATAAATGAGCAGTTCTTC
-,TRBD1,TRBV20-1,TRBJ1-4,CSARDGGQAVYEKLFF,TGCAGTGCTAGAGATGGGGGACAGGCTGTTTATGAAAAACTGTTTTTT
-,-,TRBV6-5,TRBJ1-1,CASSYVQYWGEAFF,TGTGCCAGCAGTTACGTTCAGTATTGGGGAGAAGCTTTCTTT
many,-,TRBV11-3,TRBJ2-5,CASSFDGQETQYF,TGTGCCAGCAGCTTTGACGGTCAAGAGACCCAGTACTTC
-,-,TRBV12-3/TRBV12-4,TRBJ2-5,CASSLGPRKETQYF,TGTGCCAGCAGTTTAGGCCCAAGGAAAGAGACCCAGTACTTC
-,TRBD2,TRBV12-3/TRBV12-4,TRBJ2-1,CATGGLAGYNEQFF,TGTGCCACGGGGGGGCTAGCGGGATACAATGAGCAGTTCTTC
-,-,TRBV27,TRBJ2-6,CASSLKGGPGANVLTF,TGTGCCAGCAGTTTGAAAGGGGGGCCAGGGGCCAACGTCCTGACTTTC
many,-,TRBV19,TRBJ1-5,CASSMILGLNQPQHF,TGTGCCAGTAGTATGATCTTGGGGCTGAATCAGCCCCAGCATTTT
once,-,TRBV5-1,TRBJ1-3,CASSLGAQPSGNTIYF,TGCGCCAGCAGCTTGGGGGCTCAGCCCTCTGGAAACACCATATATTTT
few,-,TRBV24-1,TRBJ1-5,CATSPGPLNNQPQHF,TGTGCCACCAGTCCCGGCCCGCTCAACAATCAGCCCCAGCATTTT
-,-,TRBV20-1,TRBJ1-6,CSAMGGSSYNSPLHF,TGCAGTGCTATGGGCGGGAGCTCCTATAATTCACCCCTCCACTTT
few,-,TRBV24-1,TRBJ2-1,CATGPISAEQFF,TGTGCCACCGGCCCCATTTCTGCTGAGCAGTTCTTC
many,TRBD2,TRBV4-3,TRBJ2-1,CASSHSGGVNSNEQFF,TGCGCCAGCAGCCATAGCGGGGGGGTCAACTCCAATGAGCAGTTCTTC
few,TRBD2,TRBV6-5,TRBJ2-3,CASSSPGTSRSDTQYF,TGTGCCAGCAGTTCCCCCGGGACTAGCCGTTCAGATACGCAGTATTTT
-,-,TRBV7-2,TRBJ2-6,CASSPDNAGANVLTF,TGTGCCAGCAGCCCTGACAATGCTGGGGCCAACGTCCTGACTTTC
few,TRBD2,TRBV20-1,TRBJ2-7,CSASRSGGPAYEQYF,TGCAGTGCTAGTAGGAGCGGGGGCCCCGCCTACGAGCAGTACTTC
-,-,TRBV6-6,TRBJ1-1,CASSYSISGEAFF,TGTGCCAGCAGTTACTCGATATCGGGTGAAGCTTTCTTT
once,-,TRBV6-1,TRBJ1-2,CASGDVWLDFGYTF,TGTGCCAGCGGGGACGTATGGCTTGATTTTGGCTACACCTTC
few,-,TRBV6-5,TRBJ2-3,CASSYTPSTDTQYF,TGTGCCAGCAGTTACACCCCTAGCACAGATACGCAGTATTTT
-,-,TRBV20-1,TRBJ2-1,CSASYGAFYNEQFF,TGCAGTGCCTCATACGGGGCCTTCTACAATGAGCAGTTCTTC
-,TRBD1,TRBV5-1,TRBJ1-6,CASSLDLGQNNSPLHF,TGCGCCAGCAGCTTGGATTTGGGACAGAATAATTCACCCCTCCACTTT
-,-,TRBV10-3,TRBJ2-1,CAAGATSNEQFF,TGTGCCGCTGGGGCTACAAGCAATGAGCAGTTCTTC
many,-,TRBV9,TRBJ2-3,CASSVEGVRTDTQYF,TGTGCCAGCAGCGTTGAGGGGGTAAGAACAGATACGCAGTATTTT
-,-,TRBV20-1,TRBJ1-5,CSASPGGGYSNQPQHF,TGCAGTGCTAGTCCCGGGGGGGGATATAGCAATCAGCCCCAGCATTTT
many,TRBD1,TRBV7-8,TRBJ2-5,CASSLTTGGQKTQYF,TGTGCCAGCAGCCTTACCACAGGGGGCCAGAAGACCCAGTACTTC
-,TRBD2,TRBV6-1,TRBJ2-5,CASGAGGQETQYF,TGTGCCAGCGGAGCGGGGGGGCAAGAGACCCAGTACTTC
few,-,TRBV7-2,TRBJ1-6,CASGYVGSPLHF,TGTGCCAGCGGATATGTCGGGTCACCCCTCCACTTT
-,-,TRBV7-6,TRBJ2-6,CASSLVGRLEGPPYGANVLTF,TGTGCCAGCAGCTTAGTCGGACGACTAGAGGGCCCCCCTTACGGGGCCAACGTCCTGACTTTC
many,-,TRBV7-6,TRBJ2-1,CASSLESDYNEQFF,TGTGCCAGCAGCTTAGAGTCAGATTACAATGAGCAGTTCTTC
-,TRBD2,TRBV7-2,TRBJ2-5,CASSFIAGAGETQYF,TGTGCCAGCAGCTTCATAGCGGGGGCGGGAGAGACCCAGTACTTC
-,TRBD1,TRBV5-1,TRBJ2-5,CASSATRDRAHQETQYF,TGCGCCAGCAGCGCGACCCGGGACAGGGCCCACCAAGAGACCCAGTACTTC
-,-,TRBV4-3,TRBJ2-1,CASSQDPRYNEQFF,TGCGCCAGCAGCCAAGACCCCAGATACAATGAGCAGTTCTTC
-,TRBD1,TRBV12-3/TRBV12-4,TRBJ2-7,CASSPGQGKLYEQYF,TGTGCCAGCAGTCCCGGACAGGGGAAGCTCTACGAGCAGTACTTC
-,-,TRBV7-9,TRBJ1-1,CASSLERVTMNTEAFF,TGTGCCAGCAGCCTAGAGCGGGTAACCATGAACACTGAAGCTTTCTTT
few,-,TRBV12-3/TRBV12-4,TRBJ1-4,CASSLRAGGEKLFF,TGTGCCAGCAGTTTGCGGGCAGGCGGTGAAAAACTGTTTTTT
many,-,TRBV4-1,TRBJ2-7,CASSQSLISYEQYF,TGCGCCAGCAGCCAATCGCTAATATCCTACGAGCAGTACTTC
-,TRBD2,TRBV6-2/TRBV6-3,TRBJ2-5,CASSYSGTSFETQYF,TGTGCCAGCAGTTACTCTGGGACTAGCTTTGAGACCCAGTACTTC
-,-,TRBV7-7,TRBJ2-1,CASIQPWDEQFF,TGTGCCAGCATTCAACCGTGGGATGAGCAGTTCTTC
many,-,TRBV20-1,TRBJ1-1,CSAEGTVNTEAFF,TGCAGTGCTGAAGGGACGGTGAACACTGAAGCTTTCTTT
many,TRBD1,TRBV20-1,TRBJ2-6,CSAVTGTGANVLTF,TGCAGTGCGGTGACAGGGACTGGGGCCAACGTCCTGACTTTC
-,TRBD1,TRBV9,TRBJ2-5,CASSKTTGVWQETQYF,TGTGCCAGCAGCAAGACGACAGGGGTTTGGCAAGAGACCCAGTACTTC
-,-,TRBV18,TRBJ1-2,CASSPQPTRNYGYTF,TGTGCCAGCTCACCCCAGCCGACCCGTAACTATGGCTACACCTTC
few,-,TRBV24-1,TRBJ2-5,CATSMFLREQETQYF,TGTGCCACCAGCATGTTTCTGCGGGAACAAGAGACCCAGTACTTC
many,-,TRBV29-1,TRBJ1-1,CSVASRTGGTEAFF,TGCAGCGTCGCTTCAAGGACCGGTGGGACTGAAGCTTTCTTT